This T cell receptor (beta chain) was retrieved from a study of shared clonotypes between healthy human individuals. Turning to the study itself: Participating donors consisted of a couple of women and three men aged 18 to 49.

V shed 2 bases, J shed 4 bases, and the junction held 9 bases outside the gene matches. This CDR3 spans 15 amino acids. Germline lookup yields CDR1 GTSNPN and CDR2 SVGIG (reference sequence). Across several immunoSEQ plates, the genomic DNA of each subset was split evenly. TCRdb's copy holds only in-frame clones and misses some; the assay was immunoSEQ multiplex PCR. The sample has more than 1,200,000 clones, approximately 98.5% seen once; the top ten hold approximately 0.38%. The source material was naive CD4+ T cells sorted from blood. Noted subset: CD45RA+ positively selected. The chain couples TRBV30 to TRBJ2-7, with 9 bases identical to TRBD2. This TCR was sampled from a man aged 30-40 years in good health. The CDR3 bases are TGTGCCTGGAGTTTAGGATTAGCGGGAGAATACGAGCAGTACTTC. Amino acids: CAWSLGLAGEYEQYF. Full variable domain (rest looked up from reference TRBV30 and TRBJ2-7): SQTIHQWPATLVQPVGSPLSLECTVEGTSNPNLYWYRQAAGRGLQLLFYSVGIGQISSEVPQNLSASRPQDRQFILSSKKLLLSDSGFYLCAWSLGLAGEYEQYFGPGTRLTVT.